Reported below is one TCR beta chain. These data belong to a study of shared T cell receptors in the human thymus. Germline V gene data show CDR1 as GTSNPN and CDR2 as SVGIG (reference sequence). This CDR3 spans 17 amino acids. J was trimmed by 4 bases and V by 1 base; bases with no gene match: 11. Using immunoSEQ multiplex PCR, the repertoire was profiled, and TCRdb retains in-frame clones only, with some absent. The sample lists more than 550,000 clones, more than 75% occurring once. These data were also filed under a second study, of human thymus T cells.

The rearrangement joins TRBV30 to TRBJ1-1, with 11 nucleotides matching TRBD1. The sequencing sample was made of thymocytes. This receptor was obtained from a boy younger than two with a congenital heart defect. The CDR3 loop is CAWSGETGTGGFTEAFF. CDR3 DNA: TGTGCCTGGAGTGGAGAAACCGGGACAGGGGGTTTCACTGAAGCTTTCTTT.